This is a list of T cell receptor beta chains from one sample in a study of CD8 T cells in ankylosing spondylitis. In TCRdb, the 5' RACE reads were re-called with MiXCR into one record per CDR3 protein. The data contain around 890,000 distinct CDR3 sequences, about 11% of them seen just once; the ten biggest clones take up roughly 0.51%. The specimen was blood, either unsorted or a sorted T cell fraction (not recorded which). These receptor sequences come from a male donor with ankylosing spondylitis. Each CDR3 is given with its conserved first and last residue. A D gene is named only where the DNA matches it firmly. A row's size may be missing; if present it is once, few, many or a size class.

>TRBD1|-|TRBV12-3/TRBV12-4|TRBJ2-2
CASSFRDSRAGELFF
TGTGCCAGCAGTTTTAGGGACAGTCGGGCCGGGGAGCTGTTTTTT
>-|-|TRBV27|TRBJ2-7
CASSLSLDGALYEQYF
TGTGCCAGCAGTTTATCTCTGGACGGGGCCCTCTACGAGCAGTACTTC
>TRBD2|few|TRBV10-3|TRBJ2-1
CAISGPGGPNNEQFF
TGTGCCATCAGTGGACCGGGAGGGCCAAACAATGAGCAGTTCTTC
>-|few|TRBV4-1|TRBJ1-2
CASSPPGSFRIWGYTF
TGCGCCAGCAGCCCCCCAGGGAGCTTTCGGATCTGGGGCTACACCTTC
>-|few|TRBV5-1|TRBJ2-2
CASSLASLGQNTGELFF
TGCGCCAGCAGCTTGGCCTCACTCGGACAGAACACCGGGGAGCTGTTTTTT
>-|-|TRBV20-1|TRBJ1-5
CSARGGLSNQPQHF
TGCAGTGCTAGAGGCGGGCTTAGCAATCAGCCCCAGCATTTT
>-|-|TRBV27|TRBJ1-2
CAGLAGAANYGYTF
TGTGCCGGCTTAGCGGGGGCAGCTAACTATGGCTACACCTTC
>-|few|TRBV6-6|TRBJ1-2
CASSTSDQRYTF
-
>-|few|TRBV27|TRBJ1-2
CASSYLARGRNYGYTF
TGTGCCAGCAGTTACCTCGCCCGGGGGCGAAACTATGGCTACACCTTC
>-|-|TRBV20-1|TRBJ1-2
CSAREQYYGYTF
TGCAGTGCTAGGGAACAGTACTATGGCTACACCTTC
>TRBD1|many|TRBV29-1|TRBJ2-3
CSAGSTGVADTQYF
TGCAGCGCTGGGTCCACAGGGGTTGCAGATACGCAGTATTTT
>TRBD2|-|TRBV4-2|TRBJ2-3
CASSQTGDSGMNTQYF
TGTGCCAGCAGCCAAACGGGGGATAGCGGGATGAATACGCAGTATTTT
>-|-|TRBV18|TRBJ2-7
CASSGDAYEQYF
TGTGCCAGCTCTGGAGACGCCTACGAGCAGTACTTC